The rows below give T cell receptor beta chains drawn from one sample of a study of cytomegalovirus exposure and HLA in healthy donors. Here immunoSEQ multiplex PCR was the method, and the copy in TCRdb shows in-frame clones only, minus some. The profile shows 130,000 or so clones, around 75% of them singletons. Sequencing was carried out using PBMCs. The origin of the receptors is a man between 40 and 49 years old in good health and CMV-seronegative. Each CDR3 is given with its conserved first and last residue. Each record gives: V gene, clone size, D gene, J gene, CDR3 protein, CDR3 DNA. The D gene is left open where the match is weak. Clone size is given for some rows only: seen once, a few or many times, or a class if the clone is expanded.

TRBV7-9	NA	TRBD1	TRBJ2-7	CASSFDRGRIYEQYF	TGTGCCAGCAGCTTCGACAGGGGGCGCATTTACGAGCAGTACTTC
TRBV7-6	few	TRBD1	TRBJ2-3	CASSPQGNGQYF	TGTGCCAGCAGCCCACAGGGGAACGGGCAGTATTTT
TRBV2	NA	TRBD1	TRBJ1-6	CASSVGQGNSPLHF	TGTGCCAGCAGTGTTGGACAGGGGAATTCACCCCTCCACTTT
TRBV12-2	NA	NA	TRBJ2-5	CASRLVSQGQETQYF	TGTGCAAGTCGCTTAGTCTCTCAGGGGCAAGAGACCCAGTACTTC
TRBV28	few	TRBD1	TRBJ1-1	CASRPQGGRRTEAFF	TGTGCCAGCAGGCCACAGGGGGGCCGTCGCACTGAAGCTTTCTTT
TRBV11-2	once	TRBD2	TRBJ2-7	CASSLKAGGTYEQYF	TGTGCCAGCAGCTTAAAAGCGGGGGGGACCTACGAGCAGTACTTC
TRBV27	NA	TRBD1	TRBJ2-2	CASSSTGGGWGTGELFF	TGTGCCAGCAGTTCGACAGGGGGGGGGTGGGGAACCGGGGAGCTGTTTTTT
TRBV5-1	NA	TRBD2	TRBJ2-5	CASSPGLAGGPGQETQYF	TGCGCCAGCAGCCCGGGACTAGCGGGGGGGCCGGGGCAAGAGACCCAGTACTTC
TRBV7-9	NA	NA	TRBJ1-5	CASSPDGDQPQHF	TGTGCCAGCAGCCCGGACGGGGATCAGCCCCAGCATTTT
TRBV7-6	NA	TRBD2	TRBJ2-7	CASSLDRGVYEQYF	TGTGCCAGCAGCCTCGACCGGGGGGTCTACGAGCAGTACTTC
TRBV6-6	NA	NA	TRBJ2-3	CASTQEADTQYF	TGTGCCAGCACTCAGGAAGCAGATACGCAGTATTTT